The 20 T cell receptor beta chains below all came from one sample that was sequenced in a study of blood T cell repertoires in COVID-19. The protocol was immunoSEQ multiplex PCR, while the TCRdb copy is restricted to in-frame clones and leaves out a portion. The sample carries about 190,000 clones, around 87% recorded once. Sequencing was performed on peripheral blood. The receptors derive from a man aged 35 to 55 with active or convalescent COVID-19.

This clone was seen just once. DNA of the CDR3: TGTGCCAGCAGCTTAGGTAGTAGCGGGGACGAGCAGTACTTC. It translates to CASSLGSSGDEQYF. The chain employs TRBV7-2 and TRBJ2-7; 8 bases match TRBD2. The V segment lost 1 base and the J segment 5 bases; nucleotides outside the gene matches: 4. Germline V gives CDR1 SGHTA, CDR2 FQGNSA. CDR3 length equals 14 residues.

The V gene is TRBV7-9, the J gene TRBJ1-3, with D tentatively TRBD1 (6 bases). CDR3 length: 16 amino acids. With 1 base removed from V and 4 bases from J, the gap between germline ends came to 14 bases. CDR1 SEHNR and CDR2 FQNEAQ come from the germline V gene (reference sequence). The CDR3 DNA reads TGTGCCAGCAGCTTAGAGCAGGGGACGAGAGGAAACACCATATATTTT. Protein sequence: CASSLEQGTRGNTIYF.

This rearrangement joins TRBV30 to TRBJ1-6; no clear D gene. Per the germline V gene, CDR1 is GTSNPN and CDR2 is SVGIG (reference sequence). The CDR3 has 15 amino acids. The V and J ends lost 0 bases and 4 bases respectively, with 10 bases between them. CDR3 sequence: CAWSVAAGYNSPLHF. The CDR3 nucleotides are TGTGCCTGGAGTGTAGCGGCGGGATATAATTCACCCCTCCACTTT.

This chain's CDR3 is CATSARDRDEKLFF. The CDR3, as DNA: TGTGCCACCAGCGCCCGGGACAGGGATGAAAAACTGTTTTTT. The rearrangement links TRBV15 to TRBJ1-4, with 9 nucleotides matching TRBD1. J was trimmed by 6 bases and V by 5 bases; bases with no gene match: 4. The germline CDR1 and CDR2 sequences are LNHNV and YYDKDF (reference sequence). The CDR3 consists of 14 residues. The complete variable domain, with remaining parts taken from reference TRBV15 and TRBJ1-4, reads DAMVIQNPRYQVTQFGKPVTLSCSQTLNHNVMYWYQQKSSQAPKLLFHYYDKDFNNEADTPDNFQSRRPNTSFCFLDIRSPGLGDTAMYLCATSARDRDEKLFFGSGTQLSVL.

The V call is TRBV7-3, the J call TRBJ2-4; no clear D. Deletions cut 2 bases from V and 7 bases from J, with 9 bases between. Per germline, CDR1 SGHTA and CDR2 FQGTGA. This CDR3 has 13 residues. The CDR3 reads CASSLGMANIQYF. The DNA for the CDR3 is TGTGCCAGCAGCTTAGGCATGGCTAACATTCAGTACTTC.

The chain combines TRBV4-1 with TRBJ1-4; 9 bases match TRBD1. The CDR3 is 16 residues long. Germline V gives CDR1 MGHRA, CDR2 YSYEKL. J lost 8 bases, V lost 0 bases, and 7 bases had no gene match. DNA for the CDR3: TGCGCCAGCAGCCAAGACGGAGGGACAGGGAGAGAAAAACTGTTTTTT. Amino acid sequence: CASSQDGGTGREKLFF.

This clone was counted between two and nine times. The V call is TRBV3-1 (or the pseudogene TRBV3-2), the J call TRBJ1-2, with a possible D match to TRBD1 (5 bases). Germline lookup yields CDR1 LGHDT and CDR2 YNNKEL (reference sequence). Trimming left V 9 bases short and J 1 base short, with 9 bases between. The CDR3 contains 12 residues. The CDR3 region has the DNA TGTGCCAGTCGGGACTTTAACTATGGCTACACCTTC. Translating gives CASRDFNYGYTF.

The CDR3 loop reads CASSPGTVSTDTQYF. Written as DNA, the CDR3 is TGTGCCAGCAGCCCAGGGACAGTTAGCACAGATACGCAGTATTTT. V is TRBV11-3 and J is TRBJ2-3, with 7 positions matching TRBD1. The CDR3 is made up of 15 amino acids. The V gene end was trimmed by 5 bases and the J gene end by 0 bases; junction bases not matched to a gene: 5. The V gene's germline CDR1 is SGHNT and CDR2 YENEEA.

CDR3 sequence (DNA): TGTGCCAGCAGTTCATCAGGGGATGGCTACACCTTC. This codes for CASSSSGDGYTF. The chain joins TRBV11-2 to TRBJ1-2; possible D gene TRBD1, 6 bases. Trimming cost V 6 bases and J 6 bases, with 11 bases left between them. The CDR3 covers 12 residues. In germline, CDR1 is SGHAT, CDR2 FQNNGV.

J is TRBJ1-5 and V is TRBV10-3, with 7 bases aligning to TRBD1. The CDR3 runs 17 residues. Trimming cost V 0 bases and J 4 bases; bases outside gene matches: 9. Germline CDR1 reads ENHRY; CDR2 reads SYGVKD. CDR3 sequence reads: CAISESEGRGSNQPQHF. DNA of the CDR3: TGTGCCATCAGTGAGTCCGAGGGCAGGGGGTCTAATCAGCCCCAGCATTTT.

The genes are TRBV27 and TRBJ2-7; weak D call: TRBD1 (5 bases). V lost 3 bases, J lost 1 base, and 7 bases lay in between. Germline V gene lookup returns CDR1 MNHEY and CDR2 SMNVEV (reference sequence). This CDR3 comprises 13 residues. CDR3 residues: CASSLAGSYEQYF. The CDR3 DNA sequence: TGTGCCAGCAGTTTGGCAGGGTCCTACGAGCAGTACTTC.

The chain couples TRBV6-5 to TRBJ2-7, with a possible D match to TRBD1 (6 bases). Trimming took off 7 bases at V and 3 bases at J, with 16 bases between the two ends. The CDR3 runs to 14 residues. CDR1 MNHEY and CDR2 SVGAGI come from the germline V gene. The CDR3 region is CASILGTHNYEQYF. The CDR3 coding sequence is TGTGCCAGCATCCTAGGGACACACAACTACGAGCAGTACTTC.

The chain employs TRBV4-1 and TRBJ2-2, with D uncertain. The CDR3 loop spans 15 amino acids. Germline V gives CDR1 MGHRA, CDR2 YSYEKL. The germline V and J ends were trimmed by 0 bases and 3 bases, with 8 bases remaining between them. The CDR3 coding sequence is TGCGCCAGCAGCCAAGATAGTGCTTACACCGGGGAGCTGTTTTTT. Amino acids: CASSQDSAYTGELFF.

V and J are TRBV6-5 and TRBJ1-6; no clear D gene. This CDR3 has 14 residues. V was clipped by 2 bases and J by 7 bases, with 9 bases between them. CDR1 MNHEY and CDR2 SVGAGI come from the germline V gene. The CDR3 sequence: CASSYVEGNSPLHF. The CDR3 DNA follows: TGTGCCAGCAGTTACGTGGAGGGCAATTCACCCCTCCACTTT.

CDR3 sequence reads: CATSRPGGNQPQHF. The CDR3, as DNA: TGTGCCACCAGCCGCCCCGGGGGGAATCAGCCCCAGCATTTT. The rearrangement uses TRBV15 and TRBJ1-5; weak D call: TRBD1 (5 bases). The germline CDR1 and CDR2 sequences are LNHNV and YYDKDF (reference sequence). The V and J ends lost 5 bases and 4 bases respectively, with 12 bases between them. The CDR3 spans 14 residues.

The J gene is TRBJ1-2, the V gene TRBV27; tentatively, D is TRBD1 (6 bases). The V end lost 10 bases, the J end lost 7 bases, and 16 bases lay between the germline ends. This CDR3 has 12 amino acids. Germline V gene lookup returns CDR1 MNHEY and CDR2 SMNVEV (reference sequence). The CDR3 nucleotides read TGTGCCATCGGTACAGGGCAGACTGGCTACACCTTC. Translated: CAIGTGQTGYTF.

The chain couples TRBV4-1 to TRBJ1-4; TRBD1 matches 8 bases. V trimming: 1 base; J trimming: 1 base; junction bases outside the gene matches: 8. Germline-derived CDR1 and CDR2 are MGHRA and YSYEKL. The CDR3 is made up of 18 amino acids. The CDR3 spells CASSQGTGRGVTNEKLFF. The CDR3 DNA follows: TGCGCCAGCAGCCAAGGGACAGGGAGAGGCGTAACTAATGAAAAACTGTTTTTT.

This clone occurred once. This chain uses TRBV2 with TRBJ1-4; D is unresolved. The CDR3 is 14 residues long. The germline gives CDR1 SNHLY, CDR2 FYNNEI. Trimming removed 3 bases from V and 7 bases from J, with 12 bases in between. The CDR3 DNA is TGTGCCAGCAGTGATCGATCGGGTGCTGAAAAACTGTTTTTT. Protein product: CASSDRSGAEKLFF. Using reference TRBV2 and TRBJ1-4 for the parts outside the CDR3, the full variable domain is EPEVTQTPSHQVTQMGQEVILRCVPISNHLYFYWYRQILGQKVEFLVSFYNNEISEKSEIFDDQFSVERPDGSNFTLKIRSTKLEDSAMYFCASSDRSGAEKLFFGSGTQLSVL.

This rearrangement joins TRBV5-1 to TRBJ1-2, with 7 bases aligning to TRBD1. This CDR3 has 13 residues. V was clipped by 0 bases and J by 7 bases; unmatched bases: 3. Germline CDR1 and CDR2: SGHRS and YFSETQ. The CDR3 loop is CASSLGQGGGYTF. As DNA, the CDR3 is TGCGCCAGCAGCTTGGGACAGGGAGGTGGCTACACCTTC.

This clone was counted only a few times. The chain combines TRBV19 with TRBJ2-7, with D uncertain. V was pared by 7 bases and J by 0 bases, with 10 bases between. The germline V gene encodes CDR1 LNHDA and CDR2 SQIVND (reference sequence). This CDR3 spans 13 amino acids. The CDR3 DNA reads TGTGCCAGTAAACAGCCAAGCTCCTACGAGCAGTACTTC. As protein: CASKQPSSYEQYF. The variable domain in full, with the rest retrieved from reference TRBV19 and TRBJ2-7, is DGGITQSPKYLFRKEGQNVTLSCEQNLNHDAMYWYRQDPGQGLRLIYYSQIVNDFQKGDIAEGYSVSREKKESFPLTVTSAQKNPTAFYLCASKQPSSYEQYFGPGTRLTVT.